The source of this TCR beta chain is a study of lymphopenia after photon versus proton radiotherapy (dated by TCRdb to the late 2010s). About the investigation overall: The immunological effects of photon versus proton radiation therapy were compared in patients with gastrointestinal tumors who developed high-grade lymphopenia. The cohort comprised approximately 21 patients with gastrointestinal tumors who received either photon or proton therapy and then developed lymphopenia. The study aimed to characterize how the two radiation modalities differ in their impact on the immune system. Results and caveats for the whole study, not just this receptor: After the lymphocyte count nadir, photon-treated repertoires showed oligoclonal expansion, especially of CD8+ Temra cells, which drove the drop in diversity. Across the cohort, among patients who died, a greater drop in TCR diversity after the nadir was inversely correlated with overall survival time. The survival association was assessed only in patients who died, and better survival with proton therapy was presented by the authors as a possibility rather than a demonstrated result. Proton-treated patients stayed relatively stable during treatment, while photon-treated patients lost naive T cells and TCR diversity and gained effector/memory populations.

Notes on this clone: The clone's antigen remains unknown. Per-nucleotide qualities are absent, and no much larger clonotype sits a single base away.

The library came from the immunoSEQ multiplex PCR assay. Deep sequencing of rearranged TCR beta loci, alongside multiparametric flow cytometry, was used to profile T cell repertoires. TCRdb re-hosts the immuneACCESS table, in-frame sequences only. Its copies lack some clones; in the studies checked, an unresolved V gene accounts for under half of them, and the cause for the rest is not known. A total of just over 40,000 clones appear in this sample, more than 70% of them only once. Jointly, the top ten make up approximately 10% of the sample. The CDR3 runs 14 amino acids, cysteine and phenylalanine included. The CDR3 DNA has 42 bases and is translated from base 1. Trimming leaves V shorter by 8 bases and J shorter by 4 bases, with the junction holding 6 bases beyond the gene matches. CDR1 and CDR2 were assigned from the germline V gene as SNHLY and FYNNEI.

The sample here was peripheral blood, taken from a patient treated with proton-based radiotherapy. The sequence was collected from a woman in her 70s with pancreatic cancer. Some clones in this sample may be carry-over from other donors' samples. Here the chain combines TRBV2 and TRBJ1-2; TRBD1 lines up with 11 middle nucleotides. The nucleotide sequence is TGTGCCAGCCAAGGACAGGGGGCAGGCTATGGCTACACCTTC. The encoded protein is CASQGQGAGYGYTF.